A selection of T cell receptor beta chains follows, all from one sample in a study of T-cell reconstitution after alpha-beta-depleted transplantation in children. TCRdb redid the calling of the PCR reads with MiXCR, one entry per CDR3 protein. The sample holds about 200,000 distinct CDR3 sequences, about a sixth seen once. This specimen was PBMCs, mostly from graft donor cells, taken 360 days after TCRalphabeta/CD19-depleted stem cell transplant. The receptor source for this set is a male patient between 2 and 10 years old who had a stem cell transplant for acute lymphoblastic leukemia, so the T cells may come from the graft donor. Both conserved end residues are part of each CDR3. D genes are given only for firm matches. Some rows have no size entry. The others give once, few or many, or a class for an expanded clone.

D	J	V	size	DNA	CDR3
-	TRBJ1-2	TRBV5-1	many	TGCGCCAGCAGTTTTCAAATTGGGGATGGCTACACCTTC	CASSFQIGDGYTF
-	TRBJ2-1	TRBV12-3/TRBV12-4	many	TGTGCCAGCAGCTTGCTTGGAAATGAGCAGTTCTTC	CASSLLGNEQFF
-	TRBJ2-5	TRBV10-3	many	TGTGCCACCGGGGGAGGCAACCAAGAGACCCAGTACTTC	CATGGGNQETQYF
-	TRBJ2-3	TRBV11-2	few	TGTGCCAGCAGTAGGTTCAGTTACTTTACCGCAGATACGCAGTATTTT	CASSRFSYFTADTQYF
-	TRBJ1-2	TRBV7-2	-	TGTGCCAGCAGCTTAGAAATAGCAGGTGGCCACACCTTC	CASSLEIAGGHTF
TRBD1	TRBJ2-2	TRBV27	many	TGTGCCTCCAGGGGGAATGGTGGCGGGGAGCTGTTTTTT	CASRGNGGGELFF
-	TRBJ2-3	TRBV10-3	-	TGTGCCATCAGCCTTTTCGACGGCACAGATACGCAGTATTTT	CAISLFDGTDTQYF
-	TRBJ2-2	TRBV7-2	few	TGTGCCAGCAGCCGGGACGGGCAGAACACCGGGGAGCTGTTTTTT	CASSRDGQNTGELFF
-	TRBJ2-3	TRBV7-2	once	TGTGCCAGCAGCCCAGGAGGGGGGGCAGGAGATACGCAGTATTTT	CASSPGGGAGDTQYF
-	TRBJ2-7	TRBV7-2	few	TGTGCCAGCAGCTTAAGCGGCGCCGGGTTCAACGAGCAGTACTTC	CASSLSGAGFNEQYF
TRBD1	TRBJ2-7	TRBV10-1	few	TGCGCCAGCAGTGAGGGCCAGGGGGTTGGGGAGCAGTACTTC	CASSEGQGVGEQYF
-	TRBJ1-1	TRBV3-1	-	TGTGCCAGCAGCCAAGACGTCGACACTGAAGCTTTCTTT	CASSQDVDTEAFF
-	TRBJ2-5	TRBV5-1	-	TGCGCCAGCAGCCCAACGGGACATGAGGGAGAGACCCAGTACTTC	CASSPTGHEGETQYF
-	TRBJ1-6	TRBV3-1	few	TGTGCCAGCAGCCAAGGGGGAGGGCTCTATAATTCACCCCTCCACTTT	CASSQGGGLYNSPLHF
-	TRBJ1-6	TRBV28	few	TGTGCCAGCAGTTTATTCCTGGGGCGGACCGTTAATGCCCTCCACTTT	CASSLFLGRTVNALHF
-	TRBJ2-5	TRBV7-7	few	TGTGCCAGCAGACCCGAGTCCGGACTCCTGTGGTTC	CASRPESGLLWF
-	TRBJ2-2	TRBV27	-	TGTGCCAGCAGTCGGGTCAGGTACACCGGGGAGCTGTTTTTT	CASSRVRYTGELFF
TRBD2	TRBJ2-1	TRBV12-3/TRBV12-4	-	TGTGCCAGCAGTTTAGTCCTAGCGGGCGAGCAGTTCTTC	CASSLVLAGEQFF
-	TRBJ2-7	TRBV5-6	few	TGTGCCAGCAGCTTGGCGGGGAACTACGAGCAGTACTTC	CASSLAGNYEQYF
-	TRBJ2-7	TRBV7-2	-	TGTGCCAGCAGCTTAGCGGAGCCCCCGTTCGGAGGGGATCACTACGAGCAGTACTTC	CASSLAEPPFGGDHYEQYF
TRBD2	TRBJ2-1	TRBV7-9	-	TGTGCCAGCAGCTTATCGGAGTCTAGCGGGTTATACAATGAGCAGTTCTTC	CASSLSESSGLYNEQFF
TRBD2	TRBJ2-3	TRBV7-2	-	TGTGCCAGCAGCTTAGAGGGACTAGCGGGGGGCCAGTATTTT	CASSLEGLAGGQYF
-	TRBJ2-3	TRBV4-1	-	TGCGCCAGCAGCCAACCGCCAGAGACAGATACGCAGTATTTT	CASSQPPETDTQYF
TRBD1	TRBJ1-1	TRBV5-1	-	TGCGCCAGCACCGGACAGGGGGCCACTGAAGCTTTCTTT	CASTGQGATEAFF
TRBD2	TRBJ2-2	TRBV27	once	TGTGCCAGCAGTTTAATGACTAGCGGGGGGCCCACCGGGGAGCTGTTTTTT	CASSLMTSGGPTGELFF
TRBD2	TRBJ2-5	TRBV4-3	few	TGCGCCAGCAGCCAAGGAAGTGATCCTAGCGGGGAGACCCAGTACTTC	CASSQGSDPSGETQYF